This TCR beta chain was documented in a study of cytomegalovirus exposure and HLA in healthy donors. PCR primers comprised 60 Vbeta and 13 Jbeta primers. The assay was immunoSEQ multiplex PCR, and TCRdb's table has in-frame clones only and misses some. This sample has about 190,000 clones; around three quarters occur once, and the top ten carry approximately 1.5%. Germline loops: CDR1 SGHVS, CDR2 FNYEAQ. The V end lost 1 base, the J end lost 1 base, and 8 bases lay between the germline ends. This CDR3 comprises 15 residues. Sample: PBMCs. The TCR originated in a woman aged 18-29 years in good health and CMV-seronegative. The chain links TRBV7-6 to TRBJ2-1; possibly TRBD2 for D (6 bases). The CDR3 nucleotides are TGTGCCAGCAGCTTAGGCGGGGAATCCTACAATGAGCAGTTCTTC. This translates into CASSLGGESYNEQFF. The whole variable domain, remainder taken from reference TRBV7-6 and TRBJ2-1, is GAGVSQSPRYKVTKRGQDVALRCDPISGHVSLYWYRQALGQGPEFLTYFNYEAQQDKSGLPNDRFSAERPEGSISTLTIQRTEQRDSAMYRCASSLGGESYNEQFFGPGTRLTVL.